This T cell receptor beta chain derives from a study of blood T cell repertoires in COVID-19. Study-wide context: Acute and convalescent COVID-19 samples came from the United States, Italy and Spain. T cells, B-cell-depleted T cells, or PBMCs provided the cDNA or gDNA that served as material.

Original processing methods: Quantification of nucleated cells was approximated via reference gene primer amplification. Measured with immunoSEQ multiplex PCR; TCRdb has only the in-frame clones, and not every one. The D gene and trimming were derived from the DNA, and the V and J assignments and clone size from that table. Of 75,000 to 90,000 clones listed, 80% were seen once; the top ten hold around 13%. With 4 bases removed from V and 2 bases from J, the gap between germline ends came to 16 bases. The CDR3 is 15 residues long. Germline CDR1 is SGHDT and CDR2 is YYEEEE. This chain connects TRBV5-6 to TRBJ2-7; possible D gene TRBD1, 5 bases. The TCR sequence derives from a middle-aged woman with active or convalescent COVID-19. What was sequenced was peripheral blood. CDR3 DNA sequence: TGTGCCAGCAGCCCAAGGGGTTATGCCACCTACGAGCAGTACTTC. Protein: CASSPRGYATYEQYF.